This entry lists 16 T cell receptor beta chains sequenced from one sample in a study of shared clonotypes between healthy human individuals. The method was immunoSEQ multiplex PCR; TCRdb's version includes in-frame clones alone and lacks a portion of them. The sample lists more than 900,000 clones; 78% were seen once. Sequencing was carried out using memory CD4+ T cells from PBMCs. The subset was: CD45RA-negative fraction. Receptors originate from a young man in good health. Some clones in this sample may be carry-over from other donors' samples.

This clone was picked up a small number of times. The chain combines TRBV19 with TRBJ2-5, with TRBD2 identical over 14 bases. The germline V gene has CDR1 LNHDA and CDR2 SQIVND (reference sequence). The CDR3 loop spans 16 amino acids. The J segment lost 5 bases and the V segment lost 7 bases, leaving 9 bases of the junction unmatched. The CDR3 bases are TGTGCCAGTACCGGGACTAGCGGGGGTTCTAGGGAGACCCAGTACTTC. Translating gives CASTGTSGGSRETQYF. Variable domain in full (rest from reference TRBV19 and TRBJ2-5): DGGITQSPKYLFRKEGQNVTLSCEQNLNHDAMYWYRQDPGQGLRLIYYSQIVNDFQKGDIAEGYSVSREKKESFPLTVTSAQKNPTAFYLCASTGTSGGSRETQYFGPGTRLLVL.

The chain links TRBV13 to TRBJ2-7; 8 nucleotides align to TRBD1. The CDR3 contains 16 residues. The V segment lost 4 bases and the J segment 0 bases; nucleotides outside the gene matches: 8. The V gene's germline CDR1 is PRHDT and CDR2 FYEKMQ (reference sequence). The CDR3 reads CASSSIGQGSSYEQYF. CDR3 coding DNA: TGTGCCAGCAGCTCAATCGGACAGGGAAGCTCCTACGAGCAGTACTTC.

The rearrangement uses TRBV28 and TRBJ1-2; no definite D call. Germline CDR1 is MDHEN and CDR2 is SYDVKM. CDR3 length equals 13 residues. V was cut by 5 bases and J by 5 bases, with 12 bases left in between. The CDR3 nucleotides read TGTGCCAGCAGTCCCTGGACTGGATATGGCTACACCTTC. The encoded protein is CASSPWTGYGYTF.

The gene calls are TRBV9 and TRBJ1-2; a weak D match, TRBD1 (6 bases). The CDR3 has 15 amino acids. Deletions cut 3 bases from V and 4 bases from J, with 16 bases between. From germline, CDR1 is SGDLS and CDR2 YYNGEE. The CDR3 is CASSAGGQLIYGYTF. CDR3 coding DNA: TGTGCCAGCAGCGCCGGTGGACAGCTTATCTATGGCTACACCTTC.

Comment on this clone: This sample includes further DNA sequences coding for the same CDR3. DNA of the CDR3: TGCGCCAGCAGCTTGGGAACCATTAACTATGGCTACACCTTC. It translates to CASSLGTINYGYTF. The V and J genes are TRBV5-1 and TRBJ1-2; no definite D call. There are 14 residues in the CDR3. Trimming cost V 0 bases and J 1 base, with 7 bases left between them. Germline V gene data show CDR1 as SGHRS and CDR2 as YFSETQ.

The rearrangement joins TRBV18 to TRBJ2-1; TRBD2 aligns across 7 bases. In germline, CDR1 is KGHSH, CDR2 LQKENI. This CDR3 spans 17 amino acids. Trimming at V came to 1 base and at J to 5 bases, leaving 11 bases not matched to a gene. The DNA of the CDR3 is TGTGCCAGCTCACCACTCCAGCGGGACGGCATCGACAATGAGCAGTTCTTC. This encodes CASSPLQRDGIDNEQFF.

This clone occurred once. Here the CDR3 reads CASSLSLATKETQYF. In nucleotides, the CDR3 is TGTGCCAGCAGTTTATCGCTCGCCACCAAAGAGACCCAGTACTTC. The chain carries TRBV27 and TRBJ2-5; D is undetermined. V was pared by 0 bases and J by 3 bases, with 11 bases between. The CDR3 totals 15 residues. Germline-derived CDR1 and CDR2 are MNHEY and SMNVEV (reference sequence).

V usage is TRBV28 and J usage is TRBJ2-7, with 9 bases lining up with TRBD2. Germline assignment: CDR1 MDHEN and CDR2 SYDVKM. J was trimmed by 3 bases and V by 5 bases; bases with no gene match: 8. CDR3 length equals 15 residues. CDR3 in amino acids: CASSKAGGLHYEQYF. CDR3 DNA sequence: TGTGCCAGCAGTAAAGCGGGAGGACTCCACTACGAGCAGTACTTC.

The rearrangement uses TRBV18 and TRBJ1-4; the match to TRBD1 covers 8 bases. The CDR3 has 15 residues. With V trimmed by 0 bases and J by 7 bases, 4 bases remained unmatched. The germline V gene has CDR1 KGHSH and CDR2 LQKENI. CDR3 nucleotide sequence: TGTGCCAGCTCACCACCGGACAGGGCTAGTGAAAAACTGTTTTTT. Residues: CASSPPDRASEKLFF.

The CDR3 reads CASSLGIAGTYEQYF. CDR3 DNA: TGTGCCAGCAGCTTAGGGATAGCGGGAACTTACGAGCAGTACTTC. The chain combines TRBV7-2 with TRBJ2-7; 8 nucleotides align to TRBD2. Trimming at V came to 1 base and at J to 4 bases, leaving 6 bases not matched to a gene. The CDR3 loop spans 15 amino acids. The germline gives CDR1 SGHTA, CDR2 FQGNSA. Full variable domain (remainder filled in from reference TRBV7-2 and TRBJ2-7): GAGVSQSPSNKVTEKGKDVELRCDPISGHTALYWYRQSLGQGLEFLIYFQGNSAPDKSGLPSDRFSAERTGGSVSTLTIQRTQQEDSAVYLCASSLGIAGTYEQYFGPGTRLTVT.

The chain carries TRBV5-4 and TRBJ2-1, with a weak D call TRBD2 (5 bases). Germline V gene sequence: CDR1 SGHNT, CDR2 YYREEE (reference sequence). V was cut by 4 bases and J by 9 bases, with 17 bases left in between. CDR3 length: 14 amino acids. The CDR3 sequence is CASSLRGFASEQFF. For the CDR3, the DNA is TGTGCCAGCAGCCTGCGAGGGTTTGCTTCTGAGCAGTTCTTC.

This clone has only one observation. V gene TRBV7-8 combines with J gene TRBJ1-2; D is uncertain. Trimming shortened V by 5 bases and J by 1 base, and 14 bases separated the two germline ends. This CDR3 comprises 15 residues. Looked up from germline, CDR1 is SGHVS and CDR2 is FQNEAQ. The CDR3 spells CASSPPGSLNYGYTF. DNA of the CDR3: TGTGCCAGCAGCCCCCCGGGCTCCCTTAACTATGGCTACACCTTC.

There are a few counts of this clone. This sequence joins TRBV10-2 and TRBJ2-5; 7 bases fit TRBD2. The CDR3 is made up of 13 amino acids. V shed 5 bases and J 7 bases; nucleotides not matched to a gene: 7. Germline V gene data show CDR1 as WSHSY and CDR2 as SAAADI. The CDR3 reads CASSPRDYRTQYF. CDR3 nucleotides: TGCGCCAGCAGTCCCCGGGACTACCGGACCCAGTACTTC.

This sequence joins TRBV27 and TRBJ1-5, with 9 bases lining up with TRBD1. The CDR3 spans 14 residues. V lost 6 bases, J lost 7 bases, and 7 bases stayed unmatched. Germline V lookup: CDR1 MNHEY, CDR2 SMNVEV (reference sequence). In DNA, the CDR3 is TGTGCCAGCAGGTTACAGGGGGCCGGACAGCCCCAGCATTTT. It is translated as CASRLQGAGQPQHF.

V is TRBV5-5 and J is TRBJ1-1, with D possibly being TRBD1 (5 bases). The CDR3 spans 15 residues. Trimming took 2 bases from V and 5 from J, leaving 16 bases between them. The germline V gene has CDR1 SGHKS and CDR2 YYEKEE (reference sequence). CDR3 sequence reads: CASSFGGAGRTEAFF. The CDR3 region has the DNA TGTGCCAGCAGCTTTGGAGGGGCGGGAAGGACTGAAGCTTTCTTT.

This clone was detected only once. CDR3 in amino acids: CASSQDAGLEAFF. The CDR3 DNA reads as TGTGCCAGCAGCCAAGATGCGGGCTTGGAAGCTTTCTTT. J is TRBJ1-1 and V is TRBV14; D is uncertain. The CDR3 covers 13 residues. V lost 0 bases to trimming and J lost 8 bases, with 10 bases between them. CDR1 and CDR2 (germline): SGHDN, FVKESK.